The TCR beta chain described here comes from a study of vaccination effects on CD4 cells after COVID-19 (dated by TCRdb to between 2021 and 2024). Concerning the study at large: The ViraFEST assay stimulated PBMC with viral peptide pools and then used TCR sequencing to identify antigen-specific CD4+ T cell clonotypes by expansion. The study compared SARS-CoV-2 spike-specific CD4+ TCR repertoires before and after mRNA vaccination in COVID-19 convalescent patients and infection-naive vaccine recipients. The Oncomine TCR Beta short-read assay on an Illumina iSeq 100 was used to sequence cultures from other donors in the study. Each participant got two doses of an mRNA SARS-CoV-2 vaccine, either BNT162b2 or mRNA-1273. Altogether, around 11 COVID-19 convalescent patients and a few SARS-CoV-2-naive healthy vaccine recipients made up the full study. About 2.2 million PBMC per well were cultured in IMDM with 5% human AB serum, 10 IU/ml IL-2 and gentamicin, plus 10 ug/ml peptides.

From its cysteine to its phenylalanine, the CDR3 spans 17 amino acids. Just CDR3 DNA is preserved here, 51 bases in frame from base 1. V is clipped by 4 bases and J by 0 bases, and the sequence between their germline boundaries is 15 bases long. CDR1 and CDR2 (MGHRA, YSYEKL) derive from the germline V gene. This clone was observed a handful of times. There is no known antigen for this receptor. Per-nucleotide qualities are absent, and no much larger clonotype sits a single base away. Libraries were prepared through the immunoSEQ multiplex PCR assay. TCR beta CDR3 sequencing was performed on DNA from the cultured, isolated CD4+ T cells. The original methods were these. Non-productive TCR sequences were removed, reads were trimmed to the CDR3 region, and CDR3s of at least 7 amino acids were retained. The MANAFEST web app was used to pick out antigen-specific clonotypes by comparing their expansion in peptide wells with that in reference cultures. Positive clones required FDR<0.05 expansion versus reference and all other wells, odds ratio above 5, and frequency above 0.1% in two replicate wells. A clonotype was called cross-reactive if it was significantly expanded both in SARS-CoV-2 spike wells and in at least one common cold coronavirus spike condition. CDR3 similarity was assessed by Levenshtein distance with the stringdist R package, and unrooted trees were built with ape in R 3.6.1. Here the immuneACCESS table is served through TCRdb, limited to in-frame sequences with V and J called. Missing clones are a known gap in these copies; in checked studies unresolved V genes cover under half, and the rest lacks a known reason. V and J calls and clone size follow that table, whereas D and trimming were derived from the DNA. This sample has 65,000 to 80,000 clones in its table, and 75% to 80% of those were observed once. Of the sample, about 2% falls within the top ten clones.

After 10 days of culture, CD4+ T cells were isolated with the EasySep CD4+ T cell isolation kit. The absence of prior SARS-CoV-2 infection in healthy vaccine recipients was confirmed by negative nucleocapsid antibodies before and after vaccination. Half of the culture medium was replaced with fresh IL-2-containing medium on days 3 and 7. Each peptide stimulation condition was cultured in triplicate wells unless otherwise noted. PBMC were separated from whole blood using Ficoll-Paque Plus gradient centrifugation and were then either cryopreserved at -140C or used fresh. The QIAamp micro DNA kit was used to extract genomic DNA from the cultured CD4+ T cells. Study-wide conclusions, independent of this receptor: The study was limited by a small number of convalescent patients and lacked early post-infection timepoints. In healthy vaccine recipients, vaccine-induced clones were almost all SARS-CoV-2 mono-reactive, with only 1 of 255 cross-reactive with common cold coronaviruses. Clones induced by infection and clones induced by vaccination both contracted markedly at late timepoints after vaccination, which fits with T cell responses waning over time.

The clonotype comes from a human donor who received a COVID-19 vaccine. In this chain, TRBV4-1 is recombined with TRBJ1-4; there is no confident call for the D gene. The specimen comprised CD4+ T cells from PBMCs cultured without peptide, sampled before COVID-19 vaccination. The CDR3 amino acid sequence is: CASSRLEVGATNEKLFF. The DNA sequence follows: TGCGCCAGCAGCCGACTCGAGGTTGGAGCAACTAATGAAAAACTGTTTTTT.